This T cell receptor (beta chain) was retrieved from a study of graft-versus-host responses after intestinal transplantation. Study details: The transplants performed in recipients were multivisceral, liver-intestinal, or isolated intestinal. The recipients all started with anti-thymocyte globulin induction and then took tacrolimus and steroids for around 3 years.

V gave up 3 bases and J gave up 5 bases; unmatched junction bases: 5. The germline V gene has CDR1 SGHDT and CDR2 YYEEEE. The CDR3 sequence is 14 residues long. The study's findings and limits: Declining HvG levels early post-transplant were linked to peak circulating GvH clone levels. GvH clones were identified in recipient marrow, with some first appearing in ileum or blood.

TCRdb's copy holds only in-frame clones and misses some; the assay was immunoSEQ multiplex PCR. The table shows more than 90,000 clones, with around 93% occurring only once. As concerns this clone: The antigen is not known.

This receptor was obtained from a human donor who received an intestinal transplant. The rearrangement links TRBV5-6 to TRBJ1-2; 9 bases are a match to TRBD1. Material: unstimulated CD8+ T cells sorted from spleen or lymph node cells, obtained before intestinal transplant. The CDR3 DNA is TGTGCCAGCAGCTACGGGACAGGGTCGTATGGCTACACCTTC. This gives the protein CASSYGTGSYGYTF.